The T cell receptor (beta chain) described here comes from a study of blood T cell repertoires in COVID-19. On the study more broadly: Sites in the United States, Italy and Spain provided acute and convalescent COVID-19 samples. Sources were T cells, B-cell-depleted T cells, or PBMCs; the material itself was cDNA or gDNA.

In the study's own analysis: Researchers report that nucleated cell counts were estimated from reference gene primer amplification. Profiled with immunoSEQ multiplex PCR; TCRdb holds only in-frame clones, not every one. Clone size and the V and J calls come from that table; the DNA yielded D and trimming. The sample contains about 290,000 clones, about nine tenths of which appear only once. This CDR3 contains 14 residues. Trimming removed 5 bases at V and 2 bases at J, with 11 bases between. Germline CDR1 and CDR2: SEHNR and FQNEAQ (reference sequence). The sequence came from a young woman with active or convalescent COVID-19. Sample: peripheral blood. The rearrangement joins TRBV7-9 to TRBJ2-3, with no clear D. CDR3 bases: TGTGCCAGCAGCCCCCTAGGTTACACAGATACGCAGTATTTT. This sequence encodes CASSPLGYTDTQYF.